The text below deals with one T cell receptor (beta chain). Its antigen is undetermined. This sample is part of a study of cytomegalovirus exposure and HLA in healthy donors. Notes on the study in general: Some V segments could not be told apart, so they were left out, TRBV6-2 and TRBV6-3 among them.

Germline V CDR1 and CDR2: SEHNR, FQNEAQ (reference sequence). The CDR3 sequence is 13 residues long. Trimming removed 5 bases at V and 6 bases at J, with 11 bases between. PCR amplification relied on 60 Vbeta primers (plus 13 Jbeta primers). Methods used by the authors: A later analysis counted tens of millions of unique TCR beta chains, some 12 million shared. The repertoire was sequenced with immunoSEQ multiplex PCR; TCRdb's copy has only in-frame clones and lacks some. V, J and clone size are taken as reported in that table, and D and trimming were inferred from the DNA itself. The sample data list under 150,000 clones.

This sequence originates from a woman aged 40 to 55 in good health and CMV-seronegative. The chain is built from TRBV7-9 and TRBJ2-1; D is undetermined. The sample taken for sequencing was PBMCs. The CDR3 sequence is CASSPPGGNEQFF. As DNA, the CDR3 is TGTGCCAGCAGCCCCCCCGGCGGCAATGAGCAGTTCTTC.